Listed below are T cell receptor beta chains from one sample, sequenced in a study of shared clonotypes between healthy human individuals. The data were produced by immunoSEQ multiplex PCR, yet TCRdb's version contains in-frame clones alone and is incomplete. In the table there are hundreds of thousands of clones, 95% to 96% of which are singletons. The sequenced sample consisted of naive CD8+ T cells sorted from blood. These receptors were taken from a woman between 25 and 40 years old in good health. The CDR3 runs from the conserved cysteine through the conserved F or W. Fields, in order: D gene, J gene, V gene, clone size, CDR3 protein, CDR3 DNA. A D gene is named only where the DNA matches it firmly. Clone sizes are given selectively: once, few, many, or a class where the clone is expanded.

d_call: .; j_call: TRBJ1-6; v_call: TRBV14; clone_size: .; cdr3_aa: CASSQAGPGRSSPLHF; cdr3_nt: TGTGCCAGCAGCCAAGCCGGCCCTGGACGTTCTTCACCCCTCCACTTT
d_call: .; j_call: TRBJ2-5; v_call: TRBV27; clone_size: once; cdr3_aa: CASSFSWGPQETQYF; cdr3_nt: TGTGCCAGCAGTTTTTCGTGGGGGCCGCAAGAGACCCAGTACTTC
d_call: TRBD1; j_call: TRBJ2-6; v_call: TRBV30; clone_size: .; cdr3_aa: CAWSLTGYGANVLTF; cdr3_nt: TGTGCCTGGAGTTTGACAGGGTACGGGGCCAACGTCCTGACTTTC
d_call: .; j_call: TRBJ1-1; v_call: TRBV7-9; clone_size: .; cdr3_aa: CASSAVPTGPVAEAFF; cdr3_nt: TGTGCCAGCAGCGCTGTCCCGACAGGCCCCGTGGCTGAAGCTTTCTTT
d_call: TRBD2; j_call: TRBJ2-3; v_call: TRBV7-3; clone_size: .; cdr3_aa: CASSLWGSGNPDTQYF; cdr3_nt: TGTGCCAGCAGCTTGTGGGGGAGCGGGAATCCAGATACGCAGTATTTT
d_call: .; j_call: TRBJ1-2; v_call: TRBV10-2; clone_size: .; cdr3_aa: CASSPTENYGYTF; cdr3_nt: TGCGCCAGCAGCCCGACAGAGAACTATGGCTACACCTTC
d_call: .; j_call: TRBJ1-5; v_call: TRBV7-9; clone_size: few; cdr3_aa: CASSSLDGAAWQPQHF; cdr3_nt: TGTGCCAGCAGCTCACTGGACGGGGCGGCTTGGCAGCCCCAGCATTTT
d_call: TRBD2; j_call: TRBJ2-1; v_call: TRBV27; clone_size: once; cdr3_aa: CASAGGSGYNEQFF; cdr3_nt: TGTGCCAGCGCCGGCGGGAGTGGATACAATGAGCAGTTCTTC
d_call: TRBD2; j_call: TRBJ2-7; v_call: TRBV2; clone_size: many; cdr3_aa: CASSPLGGLIDEQYF; cdr3_nt: TGTGCCAGCAGTCCCCTGGGGGGGTTGATCGACGAGCAGTACTTC
d_call: .; j_call: TRBJ1-1; v_call: TRBV29-1; clone_size: .; cdr3_aa: CSVGLGGLDEAFF; cdr3_nt: TGCAGCGTTGGCCTGGGGGGCCTCGATGAAGCTTTCTTT